This T cell receptor beta chain came from a study of blood T cell repertoires in COVID-19. Methods used by the authors: Estimates of nucleated cell counts were drawn from the amplification of reference gene primers. The method was immunoSEQ multiplex PCR; TCRdb's version includes in-frame clones alone and lacks a portion of them. V and J calls and clone size are copied from that table; D and trimming were computed from the DNA. There are around 94,000 clones in the sample; around 90% occur only once, and 5% to 6.5% lies in the top ten. The Seattle patients joined while their infection was active and were tracked longitudinally afterward. Germline trimming cut 8 bases from V and 4 bases from J; bases unmatched to any gene: 1. Germline V CDR1 and CDR2: SNHLY, FYNNEI. CDR3 length: 11 amino acids.

The V call is TRBV2, the J call TRBJ2-7; 8 bases map to TRBD1. Sequenced: peripheral blood. The source of this sequence is a woman aged 50 to 65 with COVID-19, enrolled during active disease. The CDR3 region is CASGQGYEQYF. CDR3 bases: TGTGCCAGCGGACAGGGTTACGAGCAGTACTTC.